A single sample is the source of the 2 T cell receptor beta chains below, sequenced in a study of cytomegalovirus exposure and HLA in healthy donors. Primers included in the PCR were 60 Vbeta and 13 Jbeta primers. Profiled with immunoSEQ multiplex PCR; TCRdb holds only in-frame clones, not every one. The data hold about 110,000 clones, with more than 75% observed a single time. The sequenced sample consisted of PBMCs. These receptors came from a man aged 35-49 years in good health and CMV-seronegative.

The CDR3 DNA is TGTGCCTGGGGCACCGGGACAGGGGGCCTTCGAGGATACGAGCAGTACTTC. It translates to CAWGTGTGGLRGYEQYF. The V and J genes are TRBV30 and TRBJ2-7; 12 positions match TRBD1. CDR3 length: 17 residues. CDR1 and CDR2 (germline): GTSNPN, SVGIG (reference sequence). With V trimmed by 5 bases and J by 4 bases, 15 bases remained unmatched. The complete variable domain, with remaining parts taken from reference TRBV30 and TRBJ2-7, reads SQTIHQWPATLVQPVGSPLSLECTVEGTSNPNLYWYRQAAGRGLQLLFYSVGIGQISSEVPQNLSASRPQDRQFILSSKKLLLSDSGFYLCAWGTGTGGLRGYEQYFGPGTRLTVT.

The CDR3 reads CASSYLDRPQDTEAFF. In DNA, the CDR3 is TGTGCCAGCAGCTACCTGGACAGGCCGCAGGACACTGAAGCTTTCTTT. This chain links TRBV7-9 with TRBJ1-1; 7 bases align to TRBD1. The V segment lost 4 bases and the J segment 3 bases; nucleotides outside the gene matches: 11. CDR1 SEHNR and CDR2 FQNEAQ come from the germline V gene (reference sequence). The CDR3 is made up of 16 amino acids.